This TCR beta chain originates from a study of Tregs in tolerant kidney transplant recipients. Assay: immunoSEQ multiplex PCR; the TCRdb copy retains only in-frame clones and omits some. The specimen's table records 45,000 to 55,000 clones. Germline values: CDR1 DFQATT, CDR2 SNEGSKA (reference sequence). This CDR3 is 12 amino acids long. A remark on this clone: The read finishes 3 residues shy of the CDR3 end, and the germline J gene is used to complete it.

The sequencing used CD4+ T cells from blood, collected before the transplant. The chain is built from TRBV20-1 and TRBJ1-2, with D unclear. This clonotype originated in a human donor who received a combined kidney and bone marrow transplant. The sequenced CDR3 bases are TGCAGCCACGCCCAGTCTAACTATGGC. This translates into CSHAQSNYG. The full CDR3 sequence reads CSHAQSNYGYTF.